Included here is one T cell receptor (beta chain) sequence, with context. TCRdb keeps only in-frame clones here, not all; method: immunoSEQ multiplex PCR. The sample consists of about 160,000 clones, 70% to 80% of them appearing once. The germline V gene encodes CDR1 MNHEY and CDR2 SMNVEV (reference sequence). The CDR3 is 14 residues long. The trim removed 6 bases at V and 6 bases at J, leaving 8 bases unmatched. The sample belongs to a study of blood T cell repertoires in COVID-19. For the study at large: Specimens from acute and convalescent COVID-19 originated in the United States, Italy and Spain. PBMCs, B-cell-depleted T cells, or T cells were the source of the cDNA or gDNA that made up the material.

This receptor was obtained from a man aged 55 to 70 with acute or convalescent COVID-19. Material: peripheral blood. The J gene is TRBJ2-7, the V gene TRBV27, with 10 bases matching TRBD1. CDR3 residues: CASRSGTGVGEQYF. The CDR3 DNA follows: TGTGCCAGCAGATCCGGGACAGGGGTAGGCGAGCAGTACTTC.